The 8 T cell receptor beta chains listed next were all sequenced from one sample in a study of shared clonotypes between healthy human individuals. TCRdb's table, derived via immunoSEQ multiplex PCR, lists solely in-frame clones and lacks some. The sample shows approximately 1.4 million clones, about 98% of them seen only once. Sequencing was carried out using naive CD4+ T cells sorted from blood. Subset described: CD45RA+ positively selected. These receptors were taken from a man younger than 40 in good health.

The rearrangement links TRBV5-1 to TRBJ2-1; the match to TRBD2 covers 7 bases. The ends lost 0 bases at V and 3 bases at J; junction bases unmatched: 6. The CDR3 spans 16 residues. Germline V gene sequence: CDR1 SGHRS, CDR2 YFSETQ. The CDR3 protein is CASSLDGLAVYNEQFF. The CDR3 nucleotides read TGCGCCAGCAGCTTGGATGGGCTAGCGGTCTACAATGAGCAGTTCTTC.

This clone was seen once. The J gene is TRBJ2-6, the V gene TRBV27; D call uncertain. The CDR3 sequence is 15 residues long. Between the trimmed V and J ends, which lost 2 bases and 2 bases, there was a span of 7 bases. In germline, CDR1 is MNHEY, CDR2 SMNVEV (reference sequence). The CDR3 DNA reads TGTGCCAGCAGTTTAATGGGTCCTGGGGCCAACGTCCTGACTTTC. Translating it yields CASSLMGPGANVLTF.

The chain recombines TRBV13 with TRBJ2-3; maybe TRBD2 (6 bases). CDR1 is PRHDT, CDR2 FYEKMQ, per germline (reference sequence). There are 17 residues in the CDR3. Deletions cut 4 bases from V and 5 bases from J, with 22 bases between. For the CDR3, the DNA is TGTGCCAGCAGCTCCCGGGCCACTAGCTTCGGGGGAGATACGCAGTATTTT. As protein: CASSSRATSFGGDTQYF.

The CDR3 here is CASSDGSQETQYF. CDR3 bases: TGTGCCAGCAGCGACGGAAGCCAAGAGACCCAGTACTTC. The rearrangement links TRBV7-8 to TRBJ2-5; no firm D call. V shed 5 bases and J shed 1 base, with 8 bases lying between them. CDR1 and CDR2 (germline): SGHVS, FQNEAQ. This CDR3 is built from 13 residues.

This chain joins TRBV6-1 and TRBJ1-5, with 7 positions matching TRBD1. The CDR3 consists of 15 residues. V shed 7 bases, J shed 3 bases, and the junction held 9 bases outside the gene matches. Germline V lookup: CDR1 MNHNS, CDR2 SASEGT. The CDR3 reads CASTSLTGNNQPQHF. CDR3 nucleotides: TGTGCCAGCACCAGCCTGACAGGGAACAATCAGCCCCAGCATTTT.

The chain combines TRBV29-1 with TRBJ2-1; 8 bases map to TRBD2. The CDR3 contains 14 residues. The V gene's germline CDR1 is SQVTM and CDR2 ANQGSEA. Unmatched junction bases numbered 5, after V lost 7 bases and J lost 0 bases. In nucleotides, the CDR3 is TGCAGCGCCCAAGGGACTAGCTCCTACAATGAGCAGTTCTTC. Translated, it gives CSAQGTSSYNEQFF.

A note on this clone: Other DNA sequences in the same sample also yield this CDR3. The V and J genes are TRBV4-1 and TRBJ2-7, with D uncertain. This CDR3 spans 13 amino acids. Trimming took 1 base from V and 2 from J, leaving 6 bases between them. CDR1 and CDR2 (germline): MGHRA, YSYEKL. CDR3 sequence (DNA): TGCGCCAGCAGCCAAGTATTGGCCTACGAGCAGTACTTC. It is translated as CASSQVLAYEQYF.

The chain has TRBV18 and TRBJ1-1; D ambiguous. Trimming removed 5 bases at V and 3 bases at J, with 16 bases between. Germline loops: CDR1 KGHSH, CDR2 LQKENI. This CDR3 is 15 amino acids long. The CDR3 spells CASSAERTEYTEAFF. CDR3 coding DNA: TGTGCCAGCTCAGCCGAACGGACGGAGTACACTGAAGCTTTCTTT.